A single sample gave rise to the 5 T cell receptor beta chains below, sequenced in a study of shared clonotypes between healthy human individuals. The repertoire was sequenced with immunoSEQ multiplex PCR; TCRdb's copy has only in-frame clones and lacks some. The table records about 96,000 clones, roughly three quarters of them present only once. Sequencing input: memory CD8+ T cells sorted from blood. Sample subset: CD45RO+ cells pooled with CCR7-negative TemRA cells. The source of these receptors is a man aged 30 to 39 in good health.

The chain recombines TRBV2 with TRBJ1-2; weak D call: TRBD1 (6 bases). The CDR3 is 15 residues long. In germline, CDR1 is SNHLY, CDR2 FYNNEI. The V end lost 7 bases, the J end lost 4 bases, and 19 bases lay between the germline ends. The CDR3 DNA sequence: TGTGCCAGCACTCTAGAGCCAAAGGGGGGCTATGGCTACACCTTC. As protein: CASTLEPKGGYGYTF.

The chain is built from TRBV25-1 and TRBJ2-5; no firm D call. Germline CDR1 is MGHDK and CDR2 is SYGVNS. Trimming removed 5 bases at V and 1 base at J, with 8 bases between. The CDR3 covers 13 residues. As DNA, the CDR3 is TGTGCCAGCAGTCCCCGGCCCCAAGAGACCCAGTACTTC. This translates into CASSPRPQETQYF. Full variable domain (rest looked up from reference TRBV25-1 and TRBJ2-5): EADIYQTPRYLVIGTGKKITLECSQTMGHDKMYWYQQDPGMELHLIHYSYGVNSTEKGDLSSESTVSRIRTEHFPLTLESARPSHTSQYLCASSPRPQETQYFGPGTRLLVL.

CDR3 coding DNA: TGTGCCAGCAGCCAGGACCTCGGGACAGGGGTTTACAATGAGCAGTTCTTC. It codes for CASSQDLGTGVYNEQFF. This chain joins TRBV14 and TRBJ2-1, with 10 bases identical to TRBD1. Germline loops: CDR1 SGHDN, CDR2 FVKESK. The junction had 9 bases not matched to a gene; V was cut back by 3 bases and J by 4 bases. CDR3 length: 17 residues. The complete variable domain, with remaining parts taken from reference TRBV14 and TRBJ2-1, reads EAGVTQFPSHSVIEKGQTVTLRCDPISGHDNLYWYRRVMGKEIKFLLHFVKESKQDESGMPNNRFLAERTGGTYSTLKVQPAELEDSGVYFCASSQDLGTGVYNEQFFGPGTRLTVL.

The V gene is TRBV28, the J gene TRBJ2-1; D not resolved. The V end lost 2 bases, the J end lost 6 bases, and 8 bases lay between the germline ends. Germline assignment: CDR1 MDHEN and CDR2 SYDVKM. There are 13 residues in the CDR3. CDR3 nucleotide sequence: TGTGCCAGCAGTTTAAGCAGCATCAATGAGCAGTTCTTC. Protein sequence: CASSLSSINEQFF.

This clone was picked up many times. This chain links TRBV5-4 with TRBJ2-7, with a possible D match to TRBD1 (6 bases). There are 13 residues in the CDR3. Germline V gene sequence: CDR1 SGHNT, CDR2 YYREEE (reference sequence). Trimming took off 7 bases at V and 2 bases at J, with 13 bases between the two ends. Here the CDR3 reads CASARGTTYEQYF. CDR3 nucleotides: TGTGCCAGCGCCAGGGGTACTACCTACGAGCAGTACTTC.